This TCR beta chain was retrieved from a study of Ad26.COV2.S vaccination and SARS-CoV-2 variants. Background on the study: The study gave Ad26.COV2.S intramuscularly, once or twice 56 days apart.

CDR1 and CDR2 from the germline V gene are SGHVS and FQNEAQ. The CDR3 sequence is 21 residues long. V dropped 1 base and J dropped 0; count of bases not matched to a gene: 16. Generated by immunoSEQ multiplex PCR, the TCRdb table keeps only in-frame clones and is missing some. Counted here are under 550,000 clones, about 93% occurring once; the ten biggest clones make up 10% to 15%. General observations from the study: Spike-specific TCR breadth was greater in vaccine than placebo recipients. Recipients of either vaccine or placebo displayed similar breadth of non-spike TCRs.

A note on this clone: As yet, its antigen is unknown.

Specified treatment: around 19 received Ad26.COV2.S at low or high dose, single or two shots; five or six received placebo; per-sample allocation not given. Sampling was done on day 63 after the first vaccine or placebo injection. SARS-CoV-2 spike from the Wuhan strain was encoded by the vaccine, an Ad26 vector. The sequences come from peripheral blood, collected in a trial of Ad26.COV2.S vaccine versus placebo. This receptor was identified in a person aged 18-60 years who received the Ad26.COV2.S COVID-19 vaccine or a placebo. The chain joins TRBV7-8 to TRBJ1-4; TRBD1 agrees at 8 bases. CDR3 sequence (DNA): TGTGCCAGCAGCTTAGTGCGGGCTTTCGGGACAGGCCTTGCAACTAATGAAAAACTGTTTTTT. It yields the protein CASSLVRAFGTGLATNEKLFF.